What follows is one TCR beta chain and its context. Trimming cost V 1 base and J 7 bases; bases outside gene matches: 8. Looked up from germline, CDR1 is LNHNV and CDR2 is YYDKDF (reference sequence). CDR3 length: 16 amino acids. The record originates from a study of blood T cell repertoires in COVID-19. The overall study: COVID-19 samples collected from the United States, Italy and Spain covered acute and convalescent phases. Nucleic acid was either cDNA or gDNA, and it came from T cells, B-cell-depleted T cells, or PBMCs.

Methods used by the authors: Amplification with reference gene primers provided the estimates of nucleated cell counts. The assay was immunoSEQ multiplex PCR, and TCRdb's table has in-frame clones only and misses some. That table supplies the V and J calls and clone size; D and trimming were determined from the DNA. The profile shows over 80,000 clones, approximately 86% of them singletons. This chain links TRBV15 with TRBJ2-1; TRBD1 agrees at 9 bases. The sequence was obtained from a man between 45 and 60 years old with acute or convalescent COVID-19. Sequencing was carried out using peripheral blood. CDR3 protein: CATSRGGGQGRNEQFF. Here the CDR3 DNA reads TGTGCCACCAGCAGAGGAGGGGGACAGGGAAGAAATGAGCAGTTCTTC.